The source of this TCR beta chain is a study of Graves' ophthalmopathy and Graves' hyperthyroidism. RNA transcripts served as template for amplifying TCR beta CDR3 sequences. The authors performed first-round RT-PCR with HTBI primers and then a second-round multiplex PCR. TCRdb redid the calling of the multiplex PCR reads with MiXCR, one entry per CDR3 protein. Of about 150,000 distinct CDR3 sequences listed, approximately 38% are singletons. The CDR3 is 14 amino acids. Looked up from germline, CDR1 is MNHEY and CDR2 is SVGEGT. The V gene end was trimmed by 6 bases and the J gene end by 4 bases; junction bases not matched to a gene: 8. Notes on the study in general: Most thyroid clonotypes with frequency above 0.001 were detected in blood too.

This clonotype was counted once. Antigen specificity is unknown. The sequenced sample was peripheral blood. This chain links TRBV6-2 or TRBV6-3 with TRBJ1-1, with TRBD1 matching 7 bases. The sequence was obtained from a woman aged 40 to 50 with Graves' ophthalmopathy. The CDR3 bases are TGTGCCAGCAGATCCCATGACAGGGCCACTGAAGCTTTCTTT. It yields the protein CASRSHDRATEAFF.